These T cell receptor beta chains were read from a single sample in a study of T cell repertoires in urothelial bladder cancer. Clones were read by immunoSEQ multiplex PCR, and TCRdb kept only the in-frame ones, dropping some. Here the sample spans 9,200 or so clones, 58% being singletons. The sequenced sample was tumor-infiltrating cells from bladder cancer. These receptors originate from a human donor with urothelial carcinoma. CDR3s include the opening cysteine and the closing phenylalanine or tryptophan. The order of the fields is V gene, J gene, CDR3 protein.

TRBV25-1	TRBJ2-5	CASRPGQGIGWKETQYF
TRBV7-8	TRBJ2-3	CASSGGPSKGTDTQYF
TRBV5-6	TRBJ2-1	CASSSNLRQYNEQFF
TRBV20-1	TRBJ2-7	CSATGGLEQYF
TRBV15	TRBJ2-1	CATSSRQGASNEQFF
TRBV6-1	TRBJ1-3	CASSGHLRDGGNTIYF
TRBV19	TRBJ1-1	CASSLDREDTEAFF
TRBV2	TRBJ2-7	CASRQTGGGPYEQYF
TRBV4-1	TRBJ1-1	CASSLGLLNTEAFF
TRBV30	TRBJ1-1	CAWSVLSGMNTEAFF
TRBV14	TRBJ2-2	CASSRSDGELFF
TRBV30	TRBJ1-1	CAWRGHRGPFEAFF
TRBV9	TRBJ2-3	CASSVWRGGTDTQYF
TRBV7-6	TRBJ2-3	CASSLIPDSSTDTQYF
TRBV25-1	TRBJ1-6	CASSEGGAGSYNSPLHF
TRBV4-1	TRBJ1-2	CASSQQRKEYGYTF
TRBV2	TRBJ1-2	CASSDGARGYTF
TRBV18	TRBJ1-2	CASSPAARANYGYTF
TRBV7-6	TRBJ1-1	CASSPSEGATEAFF
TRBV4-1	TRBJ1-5	CASSQGGQGGQPQHF
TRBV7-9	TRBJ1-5	CASSLGGGYQPQHF
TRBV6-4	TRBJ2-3	CASSGAGLAGGDTQYF
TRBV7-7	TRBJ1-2	CASSFPGGGYGYTF
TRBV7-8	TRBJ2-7	CASSSTTGIYEQYF
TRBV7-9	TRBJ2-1	CASATGVENEQFF
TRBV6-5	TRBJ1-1	CASTLTGGGTEAFF
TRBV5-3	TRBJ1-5	CARSLYLQGANSSNQPQHF
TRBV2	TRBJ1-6	CASSVIVGDYSPLHF
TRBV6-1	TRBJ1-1	CASSEAGRTMWTEAFF
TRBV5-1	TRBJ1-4	CASSLTDTGREKLFF
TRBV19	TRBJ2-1	CASRDSSYNEQFF
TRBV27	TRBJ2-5	CASSSREQETQYF
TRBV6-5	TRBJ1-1	CASTPGGRRSTEAFF
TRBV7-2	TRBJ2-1	CASTLNRGLAGYNEQFF
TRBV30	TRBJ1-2	CAWMGTSDGYTF
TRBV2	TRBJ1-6	CASSGDNNSPLHF
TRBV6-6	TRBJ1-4	CASSNRNEKLFF
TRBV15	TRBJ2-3	CATSSPSWGTDTQYF
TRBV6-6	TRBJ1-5	CASRPQWGGNQPQHF
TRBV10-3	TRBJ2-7	CAIKPQGALYEQYF
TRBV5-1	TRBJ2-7	CASSLVAPGPISYEQYF
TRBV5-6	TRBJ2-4	CASSLKGAENIQYF
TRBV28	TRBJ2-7	CASSTVYEQYF